The 7 T cell receptor beta chains below were found in one sample sequenced in a study of blood T cell repertoires in COVID-19. Profiling relied on immunoSEQ multiplex PCR, and the TCRdb table lists in-frame clones only, not all of them. Of about 250,000 clones listed, 75% to 90% are singletons. Sequences were obtained from PBMCs or T cells enriched from blood (not recorded which). Receptors were obtained from a woman younger than 30 who had recovered from COVID-19.

CDR3 loop: CASSRTSSGNTIYF. The DNA of the CDR3 is TGTGCCAGCAGTCGCACCAGCTCTGGAAACACCATATATTTT. The rearrangement joins TRBV6-2 or TRBV6-3 to TRBJ1-3; D uncertain. Germline assignment: CDR1 MNHEY and CDR2 SVGEGT. This CDR3 region has 14 residues. V shed 5 bases and J shed 0 bases, with 8 bases lying between them.

The chain links TRBV5-1 to TRBJ2-3; 7 bases line up with TRBD2. The V and J ends lost 0 bases and 5 bases, in that order; junction bases with no gene match: 15. CDR3 length equals 18 residues. Looked up from germline, CDR1 is SGHRS and CDR2 is YFSETQ. The CDR3 DNA reads TGCGCCAGCAGCTTGGCTCGGGCGCGGGGGAGGGCCGAAGATACGCAGTATTTT. Amino acids: CASSLARARGRAEDTQYF.

This clone is a singleton in its sample. The chain couples TRBV6-7 to TRBJ1-4; 8 bases are shared with TRBD1. TRBV6-7 is marked as an open reading frame, function uncertain. This CDR3 is built from 16 residues. Trimming removed 7 bases from V and 0 bases from J; junction bases left unmatched: 7. This CDR3 is CASTRQGPATNEKLFF. The CDR3 DNA is TGTGCCAGCACACGACAGGGGCCTGCAACTAATGAAAAACTGTTTTTT.

This rearrangement joins TRBV2 to TRBJ1-3, with TRBD1 as a possible D gene (6 bases). V lost 4 bases and J 2 bases, leaving 9 bases between the germline ends. This CDR3 comprises 14 residues. From germline, CDR1 is SNHLY and CDR2 FYNNEI. In nucleotides, the CDR3 is TGTGCCAGCAGTGTCGCAGGGGCTGGAAACACCATATATTTT. The encoded protein is CASSVAGAGNTIYF.

The CDR3 region has the DNA TGTGCCAGCAGTTACCTAGCGGGGGGGCCGGGAGATACGCAGTATTTT. The encoded protein is CASSYLAGGPGDTQYF. This sequence joins TRBV6-2 or TRBV6-3 and TRBJ2-3; 12 bases are a match to TRBD2. V dropped 2 bases and J dropped 5; count of bases not matched to a gene: 5. Germline CDR1 reads MNHEY; CDR2 reads SVGEGT. The CDR3 has 16 residues.

This clone was picked up one time. The chain is built from TRBV5-1 and TRBJ2-7; a weak D match, TRBD1 (5 bases). The CDR3 sequence is 15 residues long. CDR1 and CDR2 (germline): SGHRS, YFSETQ. V dropped 4 bases and J dropped 2 bases, with 16 bases sitting between them. CDR3 loop: CASSVNGQGPYEQYF. In DNA form, the CDR3 reads TGCGCCAGCAGCGTTAACGGGCAGGGCCCCTACGAGCAGTACTTC.

The gene calls are TRBV6-2 or TRBV6-3 and TRBJ2-4; 14 positions agree with TRBD2. The CDR3 runs to 20 residues. Trimming removed 4 bases from V and 1 base from J; junction bases left unmatched: 12. Germline CDR1 and CDR2: MNHEY and SVGEGT. The CDR3, as DNA: TGTGCCAGCAGTTGGCCGGGACTAGCGGGGGTCCCTGGGGCCAAAAACATTCAGTACTTC. It codes for CASSWPGLAGVPGAKNIQYF.